This T cell receptor (beta chain) was obtained from a study of cytomegalovirus exposure and HLA in healthy donors. The PCR made use of 60 Vbeta and 13 Jbeta primers. The assay was immunoSEQ multiplex PCR, and TCRdb's table has in-frame clones only and misses some. The sample shows some 180,000 clones, 75% of them seen only once. Between the trimmed V and J ends, which lost 0 bases and 3 bases, there was a span of 8 bases. Germline CDR1 is SGHRS and CDR2 is YFSETQ. The CDR3 contains 14 residues. The chain links TRBV5-1 to TRBJ2-3; maybe TRBD1 (6 bases). The sequence came from a male donor in good health and CMV-seronegative. Sequenced sample: PBMCs. CDR3 sequence: CASSLDRETDTQYF. CDR3 nucleotide sequence: TGCGCCAGCAGCTTGGACAGGGAGACAGATACGCAGTATTTT.